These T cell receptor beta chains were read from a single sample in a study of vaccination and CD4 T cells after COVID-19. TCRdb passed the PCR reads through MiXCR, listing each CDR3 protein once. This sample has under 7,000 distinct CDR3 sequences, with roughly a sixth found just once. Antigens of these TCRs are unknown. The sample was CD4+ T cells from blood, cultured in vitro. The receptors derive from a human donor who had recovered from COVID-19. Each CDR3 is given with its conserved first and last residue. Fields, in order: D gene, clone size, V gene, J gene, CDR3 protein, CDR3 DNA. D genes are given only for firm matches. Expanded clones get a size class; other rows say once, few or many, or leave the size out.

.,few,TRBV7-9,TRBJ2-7,CASSLTRGPSYEQYF,TGTGCCAGCAGCCTAACACGGGGCCCGTCCTACGAGCAGTACTTC
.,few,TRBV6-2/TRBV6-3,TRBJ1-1,CASSRGTGRGTEAFF,TGTGCCAGCAGTAGGGGCACAGGCAGGGGCACTGAAGCTTTCTTT
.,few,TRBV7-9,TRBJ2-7,CASSLEGLEQYF,TGTGCCAGCAGCTTAGAGGGCCTCGAGCAGTACTTC
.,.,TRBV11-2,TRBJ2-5,CASSLVVEETQYF,TGTGCCAGCAGCTTAGTAGTAGAAGAGACCCAGTACTTC
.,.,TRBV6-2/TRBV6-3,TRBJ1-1,CASSSARLLGQNTEAFF,TGTGCCAGCAGTTCGGCGCGCCTATTGGGACAGAACACTGAAGCTTTCTTT
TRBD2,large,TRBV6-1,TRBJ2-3,CASSVERGLGADTQYF,TGTGCCAGCAGTGTTGAGCGGGGGCTCGGCGCAGATACGCAGTATTTT
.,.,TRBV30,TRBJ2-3,CAARGSDTQYF,TGTGCGGCACGGGGGTCAGATACGCAGTATTTT
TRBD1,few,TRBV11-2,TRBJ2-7,CASSSLTGGKHEQYF,TGTGCCAGCAGCTCGTTGACAGGGGGCAAACACGAGCAGTACTTC
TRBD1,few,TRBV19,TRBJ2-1,CASSEGGQGYDEQFF,TGTGCCAGTAGCGAGGGGGGACAGGGTTACGATGAGCAGTTCTTC
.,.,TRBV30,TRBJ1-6,CAWSGQGDSPLHF,TGTGCCTGGAGTGGGCAGGGTGATTCACCCCTCCACTTT
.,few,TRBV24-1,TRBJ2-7,CATSDPYQGYEQYF,TGTGCCACCAGTGATCCCTATCAGGGCTACGAGCAGTACTTC
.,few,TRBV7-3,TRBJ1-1,CASSLTDDRNTEAFF,TGTGCCAGCAGCTTAACGGACGACAGGAACACTGAAGCTTTCTTT
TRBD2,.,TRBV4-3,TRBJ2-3,CASSQSGGAIDTQYF,TGCGCCAGCAGCCAATCCGGGGGGGCAATAGATACGCAGTATTTT
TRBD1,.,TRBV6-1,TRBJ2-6,CASSGRGGQGYSGANVLTF,TGTGCCAGCAGTGGAAGAGGTGGACAGGGCTACTCTGGGGCCAACGTCCTGACTTTC
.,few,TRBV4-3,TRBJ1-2,CASSQDRQVANYGYTF,TGCGCCAGCAGCCAAGATCGACAGGTCGCTAACTATGGCTACACCTTC
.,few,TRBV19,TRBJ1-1,CASSRFAQQNTEAFF,TGTGCCAGTAGTAGGTTTGCGCAGCAGAACACTGAAGCTTTCTTT
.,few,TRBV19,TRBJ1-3,CASSIGSGNTIYF,TGTGCCAGTAGTATAGGCAGCGGAAACACCATATATTTT
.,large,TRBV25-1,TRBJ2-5,CARRPLQETQYF,TGTGCCAGAAGGCCGCTTCAAGAGACCCAGTACTTC
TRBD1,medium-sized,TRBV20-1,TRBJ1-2,CSASHGQGRYGYTF,TGCAGTGCTAGCCATGGACAGGGGCGCTATGGCTACACCTTC
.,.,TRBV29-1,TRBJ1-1,CSVDGPGGTEAFF,TGCAGCGTTGACGGGCCGGGGGGGACTGAAGCTTTCTTT
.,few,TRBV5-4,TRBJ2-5,CASSLGQTPETQYF,TGTGCCAGCAGCTTGGGACAGACTCCCGAGACCCAGTACTTC
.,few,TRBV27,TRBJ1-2,CASSSQGYGYTF,TGTGCCAGCAGTTCCCAGGGCTATGGCTACACCTTC
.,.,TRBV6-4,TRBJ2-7,CASYLPRGKSSYEQYF,TGTGCCAGCTATCTACCCAGGGGAAAGTCCTCCTACGAGCAGTACTTC
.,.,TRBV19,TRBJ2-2,CASTRQDANTGELFF,TGTGCCAGTACCCGACAGGACGCGAACACCGGGGAGCTGTTTTTT
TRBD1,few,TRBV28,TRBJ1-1,CASSALGQEGTEAFF,TGTGCCAGCAGTGCCCTCGGACAGGAAGGGACTGAAGCTTTCTTT
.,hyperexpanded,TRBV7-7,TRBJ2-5,CASSLSKTSFGETQYF,TGTGCTAGCAGCTTGTCCAAAACTAGTTTCGGGGAGACCCAGTACTTC
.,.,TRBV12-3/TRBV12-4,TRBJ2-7,CASSPQVYEQYF,TGTGCCAGCAGTCCACAGGTCTACGAGCAGTACTTC
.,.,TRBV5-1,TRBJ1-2,CASSLEFGRGGGYTF,TGCGCCAGCAGCTTGGAGTTTGGCAGGGGCGGTGGCTACACCTTC
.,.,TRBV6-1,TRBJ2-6,CASSELSSGANVLTF,TGTGCCAGCAGCGAACTTAGCTCTGGGGCCAACGTCCTGACTTTC
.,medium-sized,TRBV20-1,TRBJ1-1,CSARDIPYTEAFF,TGCAGTGCTAGAGATATACCCTACACTGAAGCTTTCTTT
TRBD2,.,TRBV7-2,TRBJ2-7,CASSPGLAGGLAIYEQYF,TGTGCCAGCAGCCCGGGACTAGCGGGGGGGCTTGCTATCTACGAGCAGTACTTC
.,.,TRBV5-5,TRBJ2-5,CASSPWDSGETQYF,TGTGCCAGCAGCCCTTGGGACAGCGGGGAGACCCAGTACTTC
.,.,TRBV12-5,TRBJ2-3,CASASGPITDTQYF,TGTGCTAGTGCCTCGGGCCCGATAACAGATACGCAGTATTTT
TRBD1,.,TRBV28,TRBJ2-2,CASRYRDRPGGELFF,TGTGCCAGCAGATACCGGGACAGGCCGGGCGGGGAGCTGTTTTTT
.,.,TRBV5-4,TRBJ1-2,CASSLAVNYGYTF,TGTGCCAGCAGCTTGGCAGTAAACTATGGCTACACCTTC
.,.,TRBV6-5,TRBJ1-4,CASSSTQQGLNEKLFF,TGTGCCAGCAGTTCCACTCAACAGGGCCTTAATGAAAAACTGTTTTTT
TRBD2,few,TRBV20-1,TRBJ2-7,CSAHPLPLAGAYEQYF,TGCAGTGCCCATCCTCTCCCTCTAGCGGGGGCCTACGAGCAGTACTTC
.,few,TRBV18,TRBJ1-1,CASSSGPRVGDTEAFF,TGTGCCAGCTCGTCCGGTCCCAGGGTGGGGGACACTGAAGCTTTCTTT
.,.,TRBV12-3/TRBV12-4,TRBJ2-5,CASSQRGPGQETQYF,TGTGCCAGCAGTCAAAGGGGTCCCGGACAAGAGACCCAGTACTTC
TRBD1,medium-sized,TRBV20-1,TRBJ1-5,CSAMTGGGNQPQHF,TGCAGTGCCATGACAGGGGGCGGCAATCAGCCCCAGCATTTT
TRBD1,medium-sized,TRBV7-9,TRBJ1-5,CASSPTGDNQPQHF,TGTGCCAGCAGCCCTACAGGGGACAATCAGCCCCAGCATTTT
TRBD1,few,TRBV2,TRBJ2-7,CANQLQGKYEQYF,TGTGCCAACCAATTACAGGGGAAGTACGAGCAGTACTTC
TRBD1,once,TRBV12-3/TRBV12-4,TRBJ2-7,CASSLGAGTGSMDEQYF,TGTGCCAGCAGTTTAGGGGCCGGGACAGGGTCGATGGACGAGCAGTACTTC
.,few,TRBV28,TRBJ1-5,CASSLKGVGNQPQHF,TGTGCCAGCAGTTTAAAGGGGGTGGGCAATCAGCCCCAGCATTTT
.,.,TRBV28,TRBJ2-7,CASSTRDIYEQYF,TGTGCCAGCAGTACAAGGGACATCTACGAGCAGTACTTC
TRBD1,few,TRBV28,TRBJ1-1,CASSLAGQGGAEAFF,TGTGCCAGCAGTTTAGCGGGACAGGGGGGAGCTGAAGCTTTCTTT
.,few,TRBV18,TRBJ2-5,CASSPSPALRGETQYF,TGTGCCAGCTCACCCTCTCCGGCACTCAGGGGAGAAACCCAGTACTTC
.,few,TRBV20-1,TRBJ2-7,CSAQGRGYEQYF,TGCAGTGCCCAGGGTAGGGGCTACGAGCAGTACTTC
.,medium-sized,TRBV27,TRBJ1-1,CASSLGGSVTEAFF,TGTGCCAGCAGTTTGGGGGGGTCGGTTACTGAAGCTTTCTTT
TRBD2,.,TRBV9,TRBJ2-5,CASSPGLAKETQYF,TGTGCCAGCAGCCCGGGACTAGCGAAGGAGACCCAGTACTTC
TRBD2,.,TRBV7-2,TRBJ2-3,CASSSGLAGGTDTQYF,TGTGCCAGCAGCTCGGGACTAGCGGGGGGCACAGATACGCAGTATTTT
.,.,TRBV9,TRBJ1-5,CASNLRGGSNQPQHF,TGTGCCAGCAACCTAAGGGGGGGGAGCAATCAGCCCCAGCATTTT
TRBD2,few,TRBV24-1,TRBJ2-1,CATSGVAGGSYNEQFF,TGTGCCACCAGTGGCGTAGCGGGAGGTTCCTACAATGAGCAGTTCTTC
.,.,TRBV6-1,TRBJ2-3,CASSVFQTSTDTQYF,TGTGCCAGCAGTGTTTTCCAGACGTCCACAGATACGCAGTATTTT
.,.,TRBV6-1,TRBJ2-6,CASGQMNSGANVLTF,TGTGCCAGCGGACAGATGAACTCTGGGGCCAACGTCCTGACTTTC
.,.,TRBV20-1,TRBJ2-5,CSARGGLASQYF,TGCAGTGCTAGAGGGGGGCTAGCGTCCCAGTACTTC
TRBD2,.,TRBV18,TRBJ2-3,CASSPVRTSGGQLTDTQYF,TGTGCCAGCTCACCAGTCCGGACTAGCGGGGGCCAACTCACAGATACGCAGTATTTT
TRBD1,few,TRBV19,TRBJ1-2,CASSISGTGDTYGYTF,TGTGCCAGTAGTATTTCGGGGACAGGGGATACCTATGGCTACACCTTC
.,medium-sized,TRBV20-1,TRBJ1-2,CSARDPDSNNYGYTF,TGCAGTGCTAGAGACCCGGACAGCAATAACTATGGCTACACCTTC
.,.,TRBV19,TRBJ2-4,CASSIAARIAKNIQYF,TGTGCCAGTAGTATAGCCGCCCGGATAGCCAAAAACATTCAGTACTTC